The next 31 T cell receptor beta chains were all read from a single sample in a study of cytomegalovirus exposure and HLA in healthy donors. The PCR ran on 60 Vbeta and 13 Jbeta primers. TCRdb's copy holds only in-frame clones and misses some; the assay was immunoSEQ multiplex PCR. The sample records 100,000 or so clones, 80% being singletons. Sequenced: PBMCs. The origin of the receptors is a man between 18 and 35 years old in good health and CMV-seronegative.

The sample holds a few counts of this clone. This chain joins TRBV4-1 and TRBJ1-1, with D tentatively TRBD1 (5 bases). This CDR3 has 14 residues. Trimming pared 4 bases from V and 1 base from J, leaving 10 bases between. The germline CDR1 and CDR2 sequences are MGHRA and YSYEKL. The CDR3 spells CASSLWRGNTEAFF. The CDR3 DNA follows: TGCGCCAGCAGCCTCTGGAGGGGGAACACTGAAGCTTTCTTT.

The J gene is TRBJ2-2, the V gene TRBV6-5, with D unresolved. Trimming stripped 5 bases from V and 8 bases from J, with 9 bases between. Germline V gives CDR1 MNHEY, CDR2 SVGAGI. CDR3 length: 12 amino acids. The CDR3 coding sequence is TGTGCCAGCAGTCCCATGAGGGGGGAGCTGTTTTTT. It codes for CASSPMRGELFF.

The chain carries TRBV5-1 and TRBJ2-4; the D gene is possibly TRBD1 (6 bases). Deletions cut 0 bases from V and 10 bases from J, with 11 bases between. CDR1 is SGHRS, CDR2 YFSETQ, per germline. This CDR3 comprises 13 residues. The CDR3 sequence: CASSLGSGEIQYF. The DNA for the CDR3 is TGCGCCAGCAGCTTGGGGTCAGGGGAAATTCAGTACTTC.

CDR3 amino acids: CASSVDAGTQYF. As DNA, the CDR3 is TGTGCCAGCAGCGTCGACGCAGGGACGCAGTATTTT. This sequence joins TRBV9 and TRBJ2-3; TRBD1 might be the D (5 bases). This CDR3 comprises 12 residues. V shed 2 bases and J shed 9 bases, with 10 bases lying between them. The germline CDR1 and CDR2 sequences are SGDLS and YYNGEE.

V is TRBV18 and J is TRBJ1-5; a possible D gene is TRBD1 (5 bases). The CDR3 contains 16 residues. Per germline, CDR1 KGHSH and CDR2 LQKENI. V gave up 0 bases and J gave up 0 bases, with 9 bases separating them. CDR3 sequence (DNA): TGTGCCAGCTCACCACCGGGGCTGTATAGCAATCAGCCCCAGCATTTT. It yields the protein CASSPPGLYSNQPQHF.

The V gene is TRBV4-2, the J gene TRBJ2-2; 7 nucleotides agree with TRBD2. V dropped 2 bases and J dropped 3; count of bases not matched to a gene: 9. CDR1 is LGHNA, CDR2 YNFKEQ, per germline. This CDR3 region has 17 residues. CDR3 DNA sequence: TGTGCCAGCAGCCAAATGGGAGGGTGGCAGGACACCGGGGAGCTGTTTTTT. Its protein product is CASSQMGGWQDTGELFF.

This CDR3 reads CASSPLTGTTNEKLFF. The CDR3, as DNA: TGTGCCAGCTCACCACTCACAGGGACAACTAATGAAAAACTGTTTTTT. The rearrangement links TRBV18 to TRBJ1-4, with a possible D match to TRBD1 (6 bases). This CDR3 region has 16 residues. Germline CDR1 KGHSH, CDR2 LQKENI. Trimming removed 1 base from V and 0 bases from J, with 9 bases in between. The full variable domain, completed using reference TRBV18 and TRBJ1-4, is NAGVMQNPRHLVRRRGQEARLRCSPMKGHSHVYWYRQLPEEGLKFMVYLQKENIIDESGMPKERFSAEFPKEGPSILRIQQVVRGDSAAYFCASSPLTGTTNEKLFFGSGTQLSVL.

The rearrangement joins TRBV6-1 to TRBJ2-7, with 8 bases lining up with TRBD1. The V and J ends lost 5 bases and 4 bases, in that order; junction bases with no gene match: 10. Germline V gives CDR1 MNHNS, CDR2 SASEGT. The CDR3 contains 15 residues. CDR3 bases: TGTGCCAGCAGTCCTCGGGACAGGCTTACTTACGAGCAGTACTTC. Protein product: CASSPRDRLTYEQYF.

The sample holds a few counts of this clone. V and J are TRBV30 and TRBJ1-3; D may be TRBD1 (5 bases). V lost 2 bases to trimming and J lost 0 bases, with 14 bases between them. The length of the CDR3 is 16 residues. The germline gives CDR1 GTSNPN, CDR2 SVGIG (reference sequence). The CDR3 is CAWSPFLGGSGNTIYF. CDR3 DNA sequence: TGTGCCTGGAGTCCATTCTTGGGGGGCTCTGGAAACACCATATATTTT.

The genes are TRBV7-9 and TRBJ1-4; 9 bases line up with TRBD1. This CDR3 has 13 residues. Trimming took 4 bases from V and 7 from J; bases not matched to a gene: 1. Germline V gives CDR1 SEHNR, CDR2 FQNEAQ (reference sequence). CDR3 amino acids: CASSWGQGEKLFF. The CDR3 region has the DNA TGTGCCAGCAGCTGGGGACAGGGTGAAAAACTGTTTTTT.

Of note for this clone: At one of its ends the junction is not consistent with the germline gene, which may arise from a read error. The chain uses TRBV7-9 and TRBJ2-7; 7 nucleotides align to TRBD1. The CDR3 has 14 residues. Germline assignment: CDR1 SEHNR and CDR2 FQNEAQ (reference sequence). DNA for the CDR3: TGTTCCAGCAGTTTAACCGGGACAGTCTACGAGCAGTACTTC. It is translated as CSSSLTGTVYEQYF.

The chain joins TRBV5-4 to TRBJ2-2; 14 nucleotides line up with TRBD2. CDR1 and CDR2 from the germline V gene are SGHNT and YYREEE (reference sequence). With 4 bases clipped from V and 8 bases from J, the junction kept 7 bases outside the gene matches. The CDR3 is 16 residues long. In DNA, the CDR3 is TGTGCCAGCAGCCTCGGACTAGCGGGGGGAAAAGGGGAGCTGTTTTTT. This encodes CASSLGLAGGKGELFF.

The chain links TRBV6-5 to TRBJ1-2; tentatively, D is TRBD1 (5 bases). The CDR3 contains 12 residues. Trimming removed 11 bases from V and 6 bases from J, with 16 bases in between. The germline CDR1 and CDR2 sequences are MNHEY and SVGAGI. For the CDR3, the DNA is TGTGCCTCCCGGGAGACGGGGGATGGCTACACCTTC. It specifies CASRETGDGYTF.

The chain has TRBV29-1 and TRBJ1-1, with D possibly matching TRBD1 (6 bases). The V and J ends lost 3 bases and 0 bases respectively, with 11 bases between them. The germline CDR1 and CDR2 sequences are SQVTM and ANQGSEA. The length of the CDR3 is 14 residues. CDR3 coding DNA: TGCAGCGTTGATGGGACAAGCATGAACACTGAAGCTTTCTTT. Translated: CSVDGTSMNTEAFF.

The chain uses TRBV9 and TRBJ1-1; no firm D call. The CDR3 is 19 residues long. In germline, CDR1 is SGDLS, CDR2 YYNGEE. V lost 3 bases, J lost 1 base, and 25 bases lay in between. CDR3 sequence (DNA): TGTGCCAGCAGCGGGTTTCCTGGGGAGGATGTGGGTGAGAACACTGAAGCTTTCTTT. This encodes CASSGFPGEDVGENTEAFF.

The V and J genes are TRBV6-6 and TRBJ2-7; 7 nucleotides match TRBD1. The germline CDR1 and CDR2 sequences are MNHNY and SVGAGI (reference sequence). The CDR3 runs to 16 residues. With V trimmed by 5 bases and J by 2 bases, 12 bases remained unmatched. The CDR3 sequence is CASSPLGDSRPYEQYF. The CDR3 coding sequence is TGTGCCAGCAGTCCTCTTGGGGACAGCCGTCCCTACGAGCAGTACTTC.

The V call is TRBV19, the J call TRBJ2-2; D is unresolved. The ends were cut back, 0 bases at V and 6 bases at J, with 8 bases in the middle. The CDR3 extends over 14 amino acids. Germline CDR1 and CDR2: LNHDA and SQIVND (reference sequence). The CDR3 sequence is CASSIERVPGELFF. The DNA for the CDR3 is TGTGCCAGTAGTATAGAGAGAGTTCCCGGGGAGCTGTTTTTT.

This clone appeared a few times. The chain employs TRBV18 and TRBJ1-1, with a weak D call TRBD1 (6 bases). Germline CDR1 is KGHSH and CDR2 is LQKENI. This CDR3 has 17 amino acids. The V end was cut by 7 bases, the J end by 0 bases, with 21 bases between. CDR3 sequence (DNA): TGTGCCAGCTACCCCCTAGGGAGGGGGGCGCTGAACACTGAAGCTTTCTTT. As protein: CASYPLGRGALNTEAFF. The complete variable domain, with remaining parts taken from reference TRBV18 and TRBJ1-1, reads NAGVMQNPRHLVRRRGQEARLRCSPMKGHSHVYWYRQLPEEGLKFMVYLQKENIIDESGMPKERFSAEFPKEGPSILRIQQVVRGDSAAYFCASYPLGRGALNTEAFFGQGTRLTVV.

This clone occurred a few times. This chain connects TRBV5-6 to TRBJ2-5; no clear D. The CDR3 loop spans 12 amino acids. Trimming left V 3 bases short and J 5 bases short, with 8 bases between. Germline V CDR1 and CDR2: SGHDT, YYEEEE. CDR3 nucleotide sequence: TGTGCCAGCAGCTCTACCGTGGAGACCCAGTACTTC. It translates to CASSSTVETQYF.

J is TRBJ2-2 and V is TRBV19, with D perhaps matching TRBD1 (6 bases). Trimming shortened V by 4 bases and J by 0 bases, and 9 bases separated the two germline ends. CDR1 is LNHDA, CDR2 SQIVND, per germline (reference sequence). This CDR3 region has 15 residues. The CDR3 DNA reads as TGTGCCAGTAGTACGGACAGAGCGAACACCGGGGAGCTGTTTTTT. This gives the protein CASSTDRANTGELFF.

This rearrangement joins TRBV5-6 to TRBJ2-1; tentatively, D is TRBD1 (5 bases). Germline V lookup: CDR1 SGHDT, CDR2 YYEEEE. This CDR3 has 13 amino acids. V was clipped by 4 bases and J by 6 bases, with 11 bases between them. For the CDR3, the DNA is TGTGCCAGCAGCCCAGGGTTCTCCAATGAGCAGTTCTTC. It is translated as CASSPGFSNEQFF.

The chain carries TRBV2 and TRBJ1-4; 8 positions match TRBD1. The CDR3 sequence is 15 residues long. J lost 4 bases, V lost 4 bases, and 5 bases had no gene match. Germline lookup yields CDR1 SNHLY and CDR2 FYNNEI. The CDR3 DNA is TGTGCCAGCAGTGGCAGGGGGCCCGGTAATGAAAAACTGTTTTTT. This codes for CASSGRGPGNEKLFF.

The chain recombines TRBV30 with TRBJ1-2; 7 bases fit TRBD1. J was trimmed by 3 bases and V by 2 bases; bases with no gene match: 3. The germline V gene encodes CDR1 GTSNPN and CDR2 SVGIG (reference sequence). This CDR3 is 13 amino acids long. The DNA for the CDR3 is TGTGCCTGGAGTCCCGGACAGGACTATGGCTACACCTTC. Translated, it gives CAWSPGQDYGYTF. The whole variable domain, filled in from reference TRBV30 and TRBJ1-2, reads SQTIHQWPATLVQPVGSPLSLECTVEGTSNPNLYWYRQAAGRGLQLLFYSVGIGQISSEVPQNLSASRPQDRQFILSSKKLLLSDSGFYLCAWSPGQDYGYTFGSGTRLTVV.

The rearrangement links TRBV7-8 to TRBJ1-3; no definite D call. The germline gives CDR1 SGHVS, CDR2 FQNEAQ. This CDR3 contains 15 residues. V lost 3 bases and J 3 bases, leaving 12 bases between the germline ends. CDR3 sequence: CASSFEESGGNTIYF. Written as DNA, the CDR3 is TGTGCCAGCAGCTTCGAGGAGTCTGGTGGAAACACCATATATTTT. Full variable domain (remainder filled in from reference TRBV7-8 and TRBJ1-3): GAGVSQSPRYKVAKRGQDVALRCDPISGHVSLFWYQQALGQGPEFLTYFQNEAQLDKSGLPSDRFFAERPEGSVSTLKIQRTQQEDSAVYLCASSFEESGGNTIYFGEGSWLTVV.

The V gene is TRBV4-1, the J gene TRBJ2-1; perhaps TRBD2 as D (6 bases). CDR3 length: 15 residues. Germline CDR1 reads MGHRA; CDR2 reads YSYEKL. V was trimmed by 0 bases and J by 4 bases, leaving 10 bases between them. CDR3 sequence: CASSQEAGTYNEQFF. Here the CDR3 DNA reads TGCGCCAGCAGCCAAGAGGCAGGGACTTACAATGAGCAGTTCTTC.

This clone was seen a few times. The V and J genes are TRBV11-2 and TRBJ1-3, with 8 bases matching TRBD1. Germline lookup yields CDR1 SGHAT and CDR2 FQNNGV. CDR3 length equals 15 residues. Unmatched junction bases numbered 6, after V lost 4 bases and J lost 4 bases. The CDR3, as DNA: TGTGCCAGCAGCTCATGGACAGGGTACGGAAACACCATATATTTT. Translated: CASSSWTGYGNTIYF.

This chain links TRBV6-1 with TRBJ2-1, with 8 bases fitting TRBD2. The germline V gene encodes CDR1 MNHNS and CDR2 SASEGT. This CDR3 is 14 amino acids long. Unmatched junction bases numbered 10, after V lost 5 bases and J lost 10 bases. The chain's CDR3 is CASSTRREREEQFF. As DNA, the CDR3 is TGTGCCAGCAGTACCCGTAGAGAGCGGGAGGAGCAGTTCTTC.

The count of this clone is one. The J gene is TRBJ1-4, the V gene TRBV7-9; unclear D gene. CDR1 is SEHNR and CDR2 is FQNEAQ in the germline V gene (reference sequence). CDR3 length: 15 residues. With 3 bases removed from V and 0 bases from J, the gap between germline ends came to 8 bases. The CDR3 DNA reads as TGTGCCAGCAGCTTCGGTCCCTCAACTAATGAAAAACTGTTTTTT. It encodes CASSFGPSTNEKLFF.

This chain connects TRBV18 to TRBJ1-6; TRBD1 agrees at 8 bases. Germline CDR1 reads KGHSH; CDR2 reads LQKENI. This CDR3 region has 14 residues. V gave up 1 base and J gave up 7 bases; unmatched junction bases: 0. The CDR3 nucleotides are TGTGCCAGCTCACCACGACAGGGGAATTCACCCCTCCACTTT. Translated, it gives CASSPRQGNSPLHF.

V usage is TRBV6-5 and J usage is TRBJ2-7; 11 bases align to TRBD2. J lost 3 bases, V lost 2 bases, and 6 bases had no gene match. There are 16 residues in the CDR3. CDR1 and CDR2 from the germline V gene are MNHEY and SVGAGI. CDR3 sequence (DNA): TGTGCCAGCAGTTACACGACTAGCGGGGCCGTCTACGAGCAGTACTTC. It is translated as CASSYTTSGAVYEQYF.

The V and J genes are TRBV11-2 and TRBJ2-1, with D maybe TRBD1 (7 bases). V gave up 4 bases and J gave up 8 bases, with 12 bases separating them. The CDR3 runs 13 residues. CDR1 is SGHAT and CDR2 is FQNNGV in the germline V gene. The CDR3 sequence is CASSSPGGYEQFF. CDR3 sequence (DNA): TGTGCCAGCAGCTCACCAGGGGGGTATGAGCAGTTCTTC.